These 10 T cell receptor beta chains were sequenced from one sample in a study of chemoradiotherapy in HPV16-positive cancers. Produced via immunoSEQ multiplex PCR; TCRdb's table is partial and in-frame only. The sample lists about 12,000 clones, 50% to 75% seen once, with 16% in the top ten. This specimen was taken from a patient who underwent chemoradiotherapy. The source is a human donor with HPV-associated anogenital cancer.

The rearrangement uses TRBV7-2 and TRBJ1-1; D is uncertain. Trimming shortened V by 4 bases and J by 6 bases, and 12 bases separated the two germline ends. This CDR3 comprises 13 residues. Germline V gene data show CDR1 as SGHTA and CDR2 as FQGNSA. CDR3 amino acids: CASSSLEGSEAFF. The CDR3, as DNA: TGTGCCAGCAGCTCCCTTGAAGGGTCTGAAGCTTTCTTT.

CDR3 residues: CASTIGTAKAFF. The CDR3 coding sequence is TGTGCCAGTACCATTGGGACAGCAAAAGCTTTCTTT. The rearrangement joins TRBV19 to TRBJ1-1, with 7 bases that match TRBD1. The junction had 8 bases not matched to a gene; V was cut back by 7 bases and J by 9 bases. Germline CDR1 reads LNHDA; CDR2 reads SQIVND (reference sequence). CDR3 size: 12 residues.

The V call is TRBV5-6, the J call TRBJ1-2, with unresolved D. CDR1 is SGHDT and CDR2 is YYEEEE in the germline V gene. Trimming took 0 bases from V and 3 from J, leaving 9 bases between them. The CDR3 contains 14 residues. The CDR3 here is CASSLAGSHYGYTF. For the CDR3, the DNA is TGTGCCAGCAGCTTGGCCGGCAGCCACTATGGCTACACCTTC.

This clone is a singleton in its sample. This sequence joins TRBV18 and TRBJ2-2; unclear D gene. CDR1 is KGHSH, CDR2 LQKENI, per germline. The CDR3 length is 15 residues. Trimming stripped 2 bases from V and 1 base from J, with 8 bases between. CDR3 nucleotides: TGTGCCAGCTCACCAGGCCAGGTGAACACCGGGGAGCTGTTTTTT. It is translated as CASSPGQVNTGELFF. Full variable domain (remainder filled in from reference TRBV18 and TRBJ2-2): NAGVMQNPRHLVRRRGQEARLRCSPMKGHSHVYWYRQLPEEGLKFMVYLQKENIIDESGMPKERFSAEFPKEGPSILRIQQVVRGDSAAYFCASSPGQVNTGELFFGEGSRLTVL.

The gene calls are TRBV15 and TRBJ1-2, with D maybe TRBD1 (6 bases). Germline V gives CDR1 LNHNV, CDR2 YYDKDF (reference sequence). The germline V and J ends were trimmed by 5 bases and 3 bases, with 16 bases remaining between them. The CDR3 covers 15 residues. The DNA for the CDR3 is TGTGCCACCAGCGATACCGGGACACCACACTATGGCTACACCTTC. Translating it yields CATSDTGTPHYGYTF.

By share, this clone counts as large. The CDR3 DNA sequence: TGTGCCAGCAGTTTTGTTGGACAGGGATTATTCCAAGAGACCCAGTACTTC. Amino acids: CASSFVGQGLFQETQYF. This chain uses TRBV27 with TRBJ2-5; 8 bases line up with TRBD1. Germline V gene data show CDR1 as MNHEY and CDR2 as SMNVEV (reference sequence). V shed 3 bases and J 1 base; nucleotides not matched to a gene: 10. The CDR3 is made up of 17 amino acids.

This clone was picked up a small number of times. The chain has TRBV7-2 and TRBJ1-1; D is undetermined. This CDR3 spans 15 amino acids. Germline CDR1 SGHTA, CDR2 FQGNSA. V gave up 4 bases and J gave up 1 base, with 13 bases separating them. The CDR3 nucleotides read TGTGCCAGCAGCTCCCGTCCAGACACGAACACTGAAGCTTTCTTT. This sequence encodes CASSSRPDTNTEAFF.

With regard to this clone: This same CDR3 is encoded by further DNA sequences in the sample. CDR3 nucleotides: TGTGCCAGCAGCCTGGAGGGGTTCCAGCCCCAGCATTTT. Translated: CASSLEGFQPQHF. The rearrangement links TRBV7-2 to TRBJ1-5, with TRBD1 as a possible D gene (5 bases). Germline values: CDR1 SGHTA, CDR2 FQGNSA. This CDR3 contains 13 residues. Trimming cost V 5 bases and J 7 bases, with 12 bases left between them.

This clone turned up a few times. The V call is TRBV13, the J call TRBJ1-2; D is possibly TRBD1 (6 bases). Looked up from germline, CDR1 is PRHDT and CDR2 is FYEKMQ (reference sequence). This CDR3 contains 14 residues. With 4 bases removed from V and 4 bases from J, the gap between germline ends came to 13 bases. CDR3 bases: TGTGCCAGCAGCTCGTCACAGGGATCCTATGGCTACACCTTC. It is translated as CASSSSQGSYGYTF.

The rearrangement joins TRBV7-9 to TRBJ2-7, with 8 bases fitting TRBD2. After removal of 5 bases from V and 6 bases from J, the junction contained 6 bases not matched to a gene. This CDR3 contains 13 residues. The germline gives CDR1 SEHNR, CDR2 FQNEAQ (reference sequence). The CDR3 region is CASSPGGGSEQYF. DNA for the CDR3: TGTGCCAGCAGCCCCGGGGGGGGTAGCGAGCAGTACTTC. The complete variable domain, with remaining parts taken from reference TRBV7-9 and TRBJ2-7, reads DTGVSQNPRHKITKRGQNVTFRCDPISEHNRLYWYRQTLGQGPEFLTYFQNEAQLEKSRLLSDRFSAERPKGSFSTLEIQRTEQGDSAMYLCASSPGGGSEQYFGPGTRLTVT.